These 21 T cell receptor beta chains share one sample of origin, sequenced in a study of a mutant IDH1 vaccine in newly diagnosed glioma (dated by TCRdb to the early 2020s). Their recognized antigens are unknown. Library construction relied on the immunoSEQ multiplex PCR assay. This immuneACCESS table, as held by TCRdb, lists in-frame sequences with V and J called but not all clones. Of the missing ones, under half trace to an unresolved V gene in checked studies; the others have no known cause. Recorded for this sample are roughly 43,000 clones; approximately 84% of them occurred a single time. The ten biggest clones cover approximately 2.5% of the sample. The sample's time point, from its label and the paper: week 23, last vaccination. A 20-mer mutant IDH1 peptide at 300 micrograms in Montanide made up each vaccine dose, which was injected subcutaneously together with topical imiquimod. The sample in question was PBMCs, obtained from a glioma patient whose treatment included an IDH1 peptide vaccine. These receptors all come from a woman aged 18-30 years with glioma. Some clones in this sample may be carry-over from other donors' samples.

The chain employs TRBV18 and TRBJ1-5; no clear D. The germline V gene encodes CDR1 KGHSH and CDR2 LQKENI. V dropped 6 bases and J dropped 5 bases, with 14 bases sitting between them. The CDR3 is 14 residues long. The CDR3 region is CASSPEAGDQPQHF. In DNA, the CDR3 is TGTGCCAGCTCCCCAGAAGCAGGAGATCAGCCCCAGCATTTT.

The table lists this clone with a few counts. As DNA, the CDR3 is TGTGCCAGCAGCTTAGGGGAGAATGGCTACACCTTC. Its translation is CASSLGENGYTF. The rearrangement uses TRBV11-3 and TRBJ1-2; no clear D gene. V was cut by 1 base and J by 6 bases, with 6 bases left in between. CDR1 SGHNT and CDR2 YENEEA come from the germline V gene. The CDR3 is 12 residues long.

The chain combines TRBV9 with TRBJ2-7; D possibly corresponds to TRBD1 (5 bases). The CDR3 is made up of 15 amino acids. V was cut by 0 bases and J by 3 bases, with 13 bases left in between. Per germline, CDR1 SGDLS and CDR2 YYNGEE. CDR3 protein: CASSVEGQGNYEQYF. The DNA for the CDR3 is TGTGCCAGCAGCGTAGAGGGCCAGGGCAACTACGAGCAGTACTTC.

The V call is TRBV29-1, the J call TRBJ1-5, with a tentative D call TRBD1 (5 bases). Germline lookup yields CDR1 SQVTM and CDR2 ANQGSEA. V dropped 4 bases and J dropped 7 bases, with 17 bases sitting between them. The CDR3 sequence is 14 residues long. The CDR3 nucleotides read TGCAGCGTTGTGGAACTCGGGGCCGGGCAGCCCCAGCATTTT. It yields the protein CSVVELGAGQPQHF.

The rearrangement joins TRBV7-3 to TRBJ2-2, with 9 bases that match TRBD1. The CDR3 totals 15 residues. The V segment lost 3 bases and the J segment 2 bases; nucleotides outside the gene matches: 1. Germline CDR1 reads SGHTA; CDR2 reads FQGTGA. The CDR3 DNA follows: TGTGCCAGCAGCTTGACAGGGGGTAACACCGGGGAGCTGTTTTTT. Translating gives CASSLTGGNTGELFF.

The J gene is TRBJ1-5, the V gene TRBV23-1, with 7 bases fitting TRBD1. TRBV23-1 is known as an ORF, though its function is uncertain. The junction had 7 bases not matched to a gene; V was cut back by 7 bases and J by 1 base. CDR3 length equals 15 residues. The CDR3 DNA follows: TGCGCCAGCACCAAGTGGGACAGCAGCAATCAGCCCCAGCATTTT. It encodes CASTKWDSSNQPQHF.

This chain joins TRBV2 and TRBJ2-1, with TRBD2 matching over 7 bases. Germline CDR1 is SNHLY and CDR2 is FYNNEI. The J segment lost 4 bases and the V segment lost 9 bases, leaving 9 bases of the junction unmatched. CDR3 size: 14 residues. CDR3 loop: CARNRDYQYNEQFF. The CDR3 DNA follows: TGTGCCAGAAACCGGGACTATCAGTACAATGAGCAGTTCTTC.

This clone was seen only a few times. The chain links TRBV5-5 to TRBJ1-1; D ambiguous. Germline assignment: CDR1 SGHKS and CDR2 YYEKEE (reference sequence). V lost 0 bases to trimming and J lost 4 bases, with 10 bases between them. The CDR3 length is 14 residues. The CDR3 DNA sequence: TGTGCCAGCAGCTTGGCCGACCGGCGCACTGAAGCTTTCTTT. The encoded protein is CASSLADRRTEAFF.

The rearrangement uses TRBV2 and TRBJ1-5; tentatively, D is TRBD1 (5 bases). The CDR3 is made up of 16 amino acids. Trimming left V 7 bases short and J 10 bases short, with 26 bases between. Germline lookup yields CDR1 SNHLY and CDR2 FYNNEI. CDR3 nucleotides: TGTGCCAGCACCGTAGCCCAAACAGGAGCGATCAGCCCCCAGCATTTT. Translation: CASTVAQTGAISPQHF.

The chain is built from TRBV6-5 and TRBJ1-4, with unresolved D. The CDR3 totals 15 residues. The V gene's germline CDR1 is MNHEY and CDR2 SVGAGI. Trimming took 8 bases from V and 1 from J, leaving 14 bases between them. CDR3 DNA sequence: TGTGCCAGCCAGGCCGGCGGGTTAACTAATGAAAAACTGTTTTTT. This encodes CASQAGGLTNEKLFF.

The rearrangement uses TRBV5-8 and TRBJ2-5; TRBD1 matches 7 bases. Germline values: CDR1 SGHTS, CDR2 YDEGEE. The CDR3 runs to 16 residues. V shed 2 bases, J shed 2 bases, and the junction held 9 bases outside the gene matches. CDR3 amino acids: CASSFGKGQPQETQYF. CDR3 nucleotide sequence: TGTGCCAGCAGCTTCGGCAAGGGACAGCCGCAAGAGACCCAGTACTTC.

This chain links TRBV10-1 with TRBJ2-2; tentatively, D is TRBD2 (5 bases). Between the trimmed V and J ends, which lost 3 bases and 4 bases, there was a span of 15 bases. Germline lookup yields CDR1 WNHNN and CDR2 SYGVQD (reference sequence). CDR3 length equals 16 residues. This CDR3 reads CASSDLRGMGTGELFF. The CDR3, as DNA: TGCGCCAGCAGTGATTTGAGAGGGATGGGCACCGGGGAGCTGTTTTTT.

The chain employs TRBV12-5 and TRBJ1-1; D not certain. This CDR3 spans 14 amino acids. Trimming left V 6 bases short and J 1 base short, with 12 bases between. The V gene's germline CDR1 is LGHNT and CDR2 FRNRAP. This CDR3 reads CASGKDSSNTEAFF. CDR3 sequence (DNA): TGTGCTAGTGGCAAGGACTCTTCGAACACTGAAGCTTTCTTT.

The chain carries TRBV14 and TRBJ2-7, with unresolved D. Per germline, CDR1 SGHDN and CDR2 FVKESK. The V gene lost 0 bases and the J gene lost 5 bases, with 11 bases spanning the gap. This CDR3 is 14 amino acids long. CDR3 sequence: CASSQDWVRNEQYF. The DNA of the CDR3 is TGTGCCAGCAGCCAAGATTGGGTGAGGAACGAGCAGTACTTC.

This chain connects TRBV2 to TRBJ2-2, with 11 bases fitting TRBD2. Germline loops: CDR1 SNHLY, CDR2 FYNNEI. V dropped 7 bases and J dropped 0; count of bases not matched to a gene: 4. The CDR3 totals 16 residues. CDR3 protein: CASTGTSGPNTGELFF. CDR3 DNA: TGTGCCAGCACTGGGACTAGCGGCCCGAACACCGGGGAGCTGTTTTTT. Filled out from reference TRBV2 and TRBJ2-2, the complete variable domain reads EPEVTQTPSHQVTQMGQEVILRCVPISNHLYFYWYRQILGQKVEFLVSFYNNEISEKSEIFDDQFSVERPDGSNFTLKIRSTKLEDSAMYFCASTGTSGPNTGELFFGEGSRLTVL.

This CDR3 is CASTGAIYEQYF. The CDR3 coding sequence is TGTGCCAGTACCGGGGCCATCTACGAGCAGTACTTC. The rearrangement uses TRBV19 and TRBJ2-7; TRBD1 or TRBD2 may be the D gene (5 bases each). Per germline, CDR1 LNHDA and CDR2 SQIVND (reference sequence). The CDR3 runs to 12 residues. Deletions cut 7 bases from V and 3 bases from J, with 10 bases between.

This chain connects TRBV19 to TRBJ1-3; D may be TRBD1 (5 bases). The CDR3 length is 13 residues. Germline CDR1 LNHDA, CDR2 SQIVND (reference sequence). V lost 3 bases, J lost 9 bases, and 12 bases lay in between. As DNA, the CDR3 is TGTGCCAGTAGTATTAACGGGGGAGGCACCATATATTTT. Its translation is CASSINGGGTIYF. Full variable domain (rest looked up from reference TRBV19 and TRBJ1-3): DGGITQSPKYLFRKEGQNVTLSCEQNLNHDAMYWYRQDPGQGLRLIYYSQIVNDFQKGDIAEGYSVSREKKESFPLTVTSAQKNPTAFYLCASSINGGGTIYFGEGSWLTVV.

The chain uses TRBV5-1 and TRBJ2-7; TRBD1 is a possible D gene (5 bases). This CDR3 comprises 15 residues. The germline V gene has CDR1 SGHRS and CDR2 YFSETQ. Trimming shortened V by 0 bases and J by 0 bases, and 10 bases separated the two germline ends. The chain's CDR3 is CASSLDQGSSYEQYF. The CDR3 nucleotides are TGCGCCAGCAGCTTGGACCAGGGCAGCTCCTACGAGCAGTACTTC.

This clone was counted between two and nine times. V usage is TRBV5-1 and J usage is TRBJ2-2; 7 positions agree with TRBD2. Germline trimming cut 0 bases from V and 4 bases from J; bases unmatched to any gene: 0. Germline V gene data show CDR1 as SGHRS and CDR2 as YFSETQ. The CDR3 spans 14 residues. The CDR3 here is CASSLGEGTGELFF. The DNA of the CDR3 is TGCGCCAGCAGCTTGGGGGAGGGCACCGGGGAGCTGTTTTTT.

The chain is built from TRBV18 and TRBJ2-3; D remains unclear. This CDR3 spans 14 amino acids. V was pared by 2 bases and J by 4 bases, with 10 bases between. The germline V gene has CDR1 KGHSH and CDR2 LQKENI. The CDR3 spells CASSPKTRADTQYF. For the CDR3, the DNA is TGTGCCAGCTCACCAAAGACACGAGCAGATACGCAGTATTTT.

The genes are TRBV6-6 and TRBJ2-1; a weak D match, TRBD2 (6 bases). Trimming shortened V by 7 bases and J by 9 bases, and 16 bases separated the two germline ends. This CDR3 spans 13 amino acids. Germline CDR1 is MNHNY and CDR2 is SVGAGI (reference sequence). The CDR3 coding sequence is TGTGCCAGCACGGCTAGCGTCTCAGCTGAGCAGTTCTTC. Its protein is CASTASVSAEQFF.